This T cell receptor (beta chain) was captured by sequencing in a study of T cell responses to AZD1222 COVID-19 vaccine. Findings and caveats of the study: Every sample of the repertoires postdated the peak T cell response. Unmutated variant regions are reportedly the target of nearly half of TCRs that are spike-specific. CD4 TCRs associated with vaccination spanned spike, dominating at 160-218 and 743-854.

With regard to this clone: Its matching antigen is unknown.

The method was immunoSEQ multiplex PCR; TCRdb's version includes in-frame clones alone and lacks a portion of them. The repertoire has about 150,000 clones, approximately 92% of them found once; the top ten carry approximately 6.9%. Germline V gene data show CDR1 as SGHNT and CDR2 as YENEEA. The CDR3 has 16 residues. Unmatched junction bases numbered 8, after V lost 0 bases and J lost 9 bases. The chain carries TRBV11-3 and TRBJ2-1; 10 bases map to TRBD1. This specimen was peripheral blood, taken on day 0 of AZD1222 vaccination. The sequence was collected from an adult in good health. The CDR3 nucleotides read TGTGCCAGCAGCTTAGATGGAGGACAGGGGGGTGGTGAGCAGTTCTTC. It translates to CASSLDGGQGGGEQFF.